The 19 T cell receptor beta chains below come from one sample, sequenced in a study of read filtering for tumor transcriptome and immune sequencing. From roughly 0.4 ug of RNA, a library with molecular barcoded alpha/delta and beta/gamma adaptors was made. One entry per CDR3 protein, called by TCRdb with MiXCR from the reads. The table has roughly 90,000 distinct CDR3 sequences, 20% to 25% seen once. The sequenced sample consisted of a population of CD138-negative cells sorted from bone marrow. The receptors shown here come from a donor aged 40 or older with multiple myeloma.

The sample holds a few counts of this clonotype. The chain joins TRBV30 to TRBJ2-7; D possibly uses TRBD1 or TRBD2 (6 bases each). Germline CDR1 is GTSNPN and CDR2 is SVGIG (reference sequence). V lost 2 bases and J lost 12, with 14 bases in between. The CDR3 extends over 11 amino acids. The CDR3 sequence is CAWSNRGAPYF. CDR3 DNA sequence: TGTGCCTGGAGTAATAGGGGGGCTCCGTACTTC.

The chain couples TRBV12-3 or TRBV12-4 to TRBJ2-5, with D hard to call. V shed 7 bases and J shed 1 base, with 7 bases lying between them. The CDR3 sequence is 12 residues long. CDR3 residues: CASKGSQETQYF. The CDR3 nucleotides read TGTGCCAGCAAAGGCAGCCAAGAGACCCAGTACTTC.

The table lists this clonotype with many counts. The V call is TRBV7-2, the J call TRBJ1-1; 8 bases line up with TRBD1. The V segment lost 2 bases and the J segment 5 bases; nucleotides outside the gene matches: 7. Looked up from germline, CDR1 is SGHTA and CDR2 is FQGNSA. The CDR3 has 15 amino acids. The CDR3: CASSLNPGGNTEAFF. The CDR3 bases are TGTGCCAGCAGCTTAAACCCAGGGGGCAATACTGAAGCTTTCTTT.

As to this clonotype: Given a much more abundant clone one base away, this may be a read error. The gene calls are TRBV12-3 or TRBV12-4 and TRBJ1-1, with a possible D match to TRBD1 (5 bases). The CDR3 has 14 residues. The CDR3 is CASTPGAMNTEASF. The CDR3 DNA reads TGTGCCAGCACCCCTGGGGCTATGAACACTGAAGCTTCCTTT.

This clonotype was seen ten or more times. The genes are TRBV19 and TRBJ2-3; 8 bases map to TRBD2. This CDR3 is 14 amino acids long. The V gene end was trimmed by 6 bases and the J gene end by 1 base; junction bases not matched to a gene: 3. Germline lookup yields CDR1 LNHDA and CDR2 SQIVND (reference sequence). The CDR3 sequence: CASSLSGGTDTQYF. Written as DNA, the CDR3 is TGTGCCAGTAGCCTTAGCGGGGGCACAGATACGCAGTATTTT.

This clonotype was seen a handful of times. The J gene is TRBJ2-3, the V gene TRBV20-1; 7 positions agree with TRBD1. Germline V gene data show CDR1 as DFQATT and CDR2 as SNEGSKA (reference sequence). The CDR3 runs 13 residues. J lost 2 bases, V lost 6 bases, and 5 bases had no gene match. CDR3 in DNA: TGCAGTGCCCTACAGGGGTACACAGATACGCAGTATTTT. It is translated as CSALQGYTDTQYF.

With regard to this clonotype: At one end the junction does not follow the germline gene, possibly because of a read error. The chain recombines TRBV11-2 with TRBJ1-6, with D possibly matching TRBD1 (6 bases). Germline V gene lookup returns CDR1 SGHAT and CDR2 FQNNGV. The CDR3 runs 15 residues. The CDR3 coding sequence is TGTGCCAGCAGCCCTGGACAGTCCTTTAATTCACCCCTCCACTTT. This encodes CASSPGQSFNSPLHF.

In its sample, this clonotype was seen a few times. The chain recombines TRBV20-1 with TRBJ2-3, with 15 positions matching TRBD2. The CDR3 is made up of 14 amino acids. V lost 5 bases and J lost 4; bases outside the gene matches: 1. CDR1 and CDR2 from the germline V gene are DFQATT and SNEGSKA (reference sequence). The CDR3 nucleotides are TGCAGTGCTCGGACTAGCGGGGGGGCAGATACGCAGTATTTT. Its translation: CSARTSGGADTQYF.

The genes are TRBV29-1 and TRBJ2-1; D uncertain. The germline V and J ends were trimmed by 0 bases and 7 bases, with 13 bases remaining between them. Germline V gives CDR1 SQVTM, CDR2 ANQGSEA. The CDR3 has 14 amino acids. CDR3 sequence: CSVEDLKGLNEQFF. The CDR3 coding sequence is TGCAGCGTTGAAGATCTTAAGGGCTTAAATGAGCAGTTCTTC.

The rearrangement uses TRBV2 and TRBJ2-1; TRBD2 agrees at 11 bases. Germline assignment: CDR1 SNHLY and CDR2 FYNNEI. The V segment lost 9 bases and the J segment 6 bases; nucleotides outside the gene matches: 10. The CDR3 totals 15 residues. The CDR3 here is CARDPGTSGFNEQFF. The CDR3 DNA reads TGTGCCAGGGATCCCGGGACTAGCGGTTTCAATGAGCAGTTCTTC.

This clonotype was counted at least ten times. The chain couples TRBV7-2 to TRBJ1-5, with D hard to call. The V end was cut by 1 base, the J end by 4 bases, with 11 bases between. Germline V CDR1 and CDR2: SGHTA, FQGNSA. The CDR3 consists of 15 residues. CDR3 in DNA: TGTGCCAGCAGCTTAGGAGGGTTGGAGAATCAGCCCCAGCATTTT. Its translation is CASSLGGLENQPQHF.

This clonotype came up a few times. The V and J genes are TRBV20-1 and TRBJ1-2, with a tentative D call TRBD1 (5 bases). V was cut by 3 bases and J by 4 bases, with 15 bases left in between. Germline V gives CDR1 DFQATT, CDR2 SNEGSKA (reference sequence). The CDR3 extends over 14 amino acids. CDR3 protein: CSASVSGVLYGYTF. CDR3 bases: TGCAGTGCTAGTGTATCGGGGGTCCTCTATGGCTACACCTTC.

The sample holds many counts of this clonotype. CDR3 DNA sequence: TGCAGTGCTAGCCCAGGGGGGCGGATCTACGAGCAGTACTTC. Its protein is CSASPGGRIYEQYF. V is TRBV20-1 and J is TRBJ2-7; maybe TRBD1 (7 bases). CDR1 is DFQATT and CDR2 is SNEGSKA in the germline V gene (reference sequence). This CDR3 region has 14 residues. Trimming stripped 3 bases from V and 3 bases from J, with 15 bases between.

This clonotype has at least ten counts. V gene TRBV20-1 combines with J gene TRBJ1-5; TRBD1 matches at 8 bases. The CDR3 covers 14 residues. Germline V gene lookup returns CDR1 DFQATT and CDR2 SNEGSKA (reference sequence). V lost 5 bases to trimming and J lost 2 bases; unmatched junction nucleotides: 5. Written as DNA, the CDR3 is TGCAGTGCTGGCAAGGGACAGGGCAATCAGCCCCAGCATTTT. Encoded protein: CSAGKGQGNQPQHF.

This clonotype was detected many times. The chain recombines TRBV5-1 with TRBJ2-5, with no clear D. Germline V gene data show CDR1 as SGHRS and CDR2 as YFSETQ. The CDR3 sequence is 13 residues long. The V end was cut by 4 bases, the J end by 3 bases, with 10 bases between. The CDR3 DNA sequence: TGCGCCAGCAGCAGGGCAGGAAAAGAGACCCAGTACTTC. It specifies CASSRAGKETQYF.

The gene calls are TRBV9 and TRBJ1-2; 7 nucleotides match TRBD1. CDR1 is SGDLS, CDR2 YYNGEE, per germline. CDR3 length: 13 residues. CDR3 sequence reads: CFSSEGASYGYTF. The CDR3 nucleotides read TGTTTCAGCAGCGAGGGGGCCAGCTACGGCTACACCTTC.

The rearrangement joins TRBV5-1 to TRBJ2-5, with 7 bases fitting TRBD1. This CDR3 has 13 amino acids. The germline V gene has CDR1 SGHRS and CDR2 YFSETQ. The V gene end was trimmed by 4 bases and the J gene end by 2 bases; junction bases not matched to a gene: 2. In DNA, the CDR3 is TGCGCCAGCAGCCAGGGACAGCAAGAGACCCAGTACTTC. Translated, it gives CASSQGQQETQYF.

This clonotype came up once. A much larger clone sits a single nucleotide away, making a read error possible. The chain joins TRBV14 to TRBJ2-2, with D possibly called TRBD1 or TRBD2 (5 bases each). The CDR3 has 16 amino acids. Germline-derived CDR1 and CDR2 are SGHDN and FVKESK. CDR3 sequence: CASSLFGGSDTGELCF. In nucleotides, the CDR3 is TGTGCCAGCAGCCTTTTCGGCGGATCGGACACCGGGGAGCTGTGTTTT.

At least ten counts were recorded for this clonotype. The J gene is TRBJ2-1, the V gene TRBV14; 8 bases map to TRBD1. Looked up from germline, CDR1 is SGHDN and CDR2 is FVKESK. The trim removed 3 bases at V and 2 bases at J, leaving 9 bases unmatched. The CDR3 spans 17 residues. CDR3 sequence: CASSHHGPGQAYNEQFF. CDR3 in DNA: TGTGCCAGCAGCCATCACGGTCCGGGACAGGCCTACAATGAGCAGTTCTTC.